These 26 T cell receptor beta chains originate from one sample sequenced in a study of blood T cell repertoires in COVID-19 (dated by TCRdb to 2020 to 2021). Receptor amplification or capture employed the immunoSEQ multiplex PCR assay. TCRdb obtained this table from immuneACCESS and retained in-frame rearrangements with V and J assigned. These tables miss some clones; where compared with another copy, unresolved V genes account for less than half of the shortfall, and the remainder is unexplained. The sample table contains about 120,000 clones; only one count was recorded for 74% of them. The ten largest make up more than 5.5% of the sample. Specimen: peripheral blood. The receptors were gathered from a man aged 60-69 years with acute or convalescent COVID-19.

This clone was seen just once. The chain carries TRBV3-1 (or the pseudogene TRBV3-2) and TRBJ2-2, with D possibly being TRBD1 (6 bases). Germline V gene sequence: CDR1 LGHDT, CDR2 YNNKEL (reference sequence). The CDR3 length is 16 residues. With 1 base removed from V and 4 bases from J, the gap between germline ends came to 13 bases. The CDR3 is CASSQGWGLGTGELFF. The CDR3 DNA is TGTGCCAGCAGCCAAGGGTGGGGGCTAGGCACCGGGGAGCTGTTTTTT.

V gene TRBV5-4 combines with J gene TRBJ1-1; D unresolved. CDR3 length equals 13 residues. The germline V gene has CDR1 SGHNT and CDR2 YYREEE (reference sequence). V lost 1 base and J lost 11, with 15 bases in between. CDR3 sequence: CASSLSPGEGAFF. CDR3 DNA: TGTGCCAGCAGCTTGTCTCCGGGAGAAGGGGCTTTCTTT.

V and J are TRBV5-6 and TRBJ2-1, with 10 bases identical to TRBD2. Germline CDR1 is SGHDT and CDR2 is YYEEEE. The CDR3 has 15 amino acids. J gave up 8 bases and V 4 bases, and 9 bases lay outside the gene matches. CDR3 region: CASSPLAGDGDEQFF. The DNA for the CDR3 is TGTGCCAGCAGCCCCCTAGCGGGAGATGGGGATGAGCAGTTCTTC. The full variable domain, in which reference TRBV5-6 and TRBJ2-1 provide the parts outside the CDR3, is DAGVTQSPTHLIKTRGQQVTLRCSPKSGHDTVSWYQQALGQGPQFIFQYYEEEERQRGNFPDRFSGHQFPNYSSELNVNALLLGDSALYLCASSPLAGDGDEQFFGPGTRLTVL.

The CDR3 loop reads CASRTGTTSNEKLFF. CDR3 nucleotide sequence: TGTGCCAGCAGGACAGGGACCACATCTAATGAAAAACTGTTTTTT. The chain links TRBV27 to TRBJ1-4, with 7 positions matching TRBD1. V lost 6 bases, J lost 3 bases, and 7 bases stayed unmatched. This CDR3 spans 15 amino acids. Germline CDR1 reads MNHEY; CDR2 reads SMNVEV (reference sequence).

This clone was observed a few times. This chain links TRBV12-3 or TRBV12-4 with TRBJ2-7; TRBD1 might be the D (5 bases). Trimming stripped 2 bases from V and 3 bases from J, with 8 bases between. The CDR3 totals 13 residues. The CDR3, as DNA: TGTGCCAGCAGTTTAAGACAGAGCTACGAGCAGTACTTC. Translated, it gives CASSLRQSYEQYF.

The chain links TRBV9 to TRBJ2-1, with 8 bases matching TRBD2. The J segment lost 7 bases and the V segment lost 4 bases, leaving 10 bases of the junction unmatched. CDR3 size: 15 residues. From germline, CDR1 is SGDLS and CDR2 YYNGEE. CDR3 loop: CASSITSGPGNEQFF. CDR3 in DNA: TGTGCCAGCAGCATTACTAGCGGACCAGGGAATGAGCAGTTCTTC.

V and J are TRBV6-5 and TRBJ1-5; 7 bases match TRBD1. Germline values: CDR1 MNHEY, CDR2 SVGAGI. CDR3 length equals 14 residues. Germline trimming cut 7 bases from V and 1 base from J; bases unmatched to any gene: 4. The CDR3: CASTVQGSNQPQHF. CDR3 DNA sequence: TGTGCCAGCACGGTACAGGGGAGCAATCAGCCCCAGCATTTT.

The CDR3 is CASSLGGGTYNEQFF. CDR3 sequence (DNA): TGCGCCAGCAGCTTGGGGGGAGGGACCTACAATGAGCAGTTCTTC. This chain connects TRBV5-1 to TRBJ2-1, with TRBD2 matching over 7 bases. Germline values: CDR1 SGHRS, CDR2 YFSETQ. J gave up 2 bases and V 0 bases, and 2 bases lay outside the gene matches. CDR3 length: 15 residues.

The genes are TRBV6-1 and TRBJ2-1; 13 bases map to TRBD2. This CDR3 comprises 15 residues. The V segment lost 1 base and the J segment 7 bases; nucleotides outside the gene matches: 1. CDR1 and CDR2 from the germline V gene are MNHNS and SASEGT. The CDR3 DNA reads TGTGCCAGCAGTGAAGGGACTAGCGGGAGAAATGAGCAGTTCTTC. It translates to CASSEGTSGRNEQFF.

The chain couples TRBV7-2 to TRBJ1-2, with 8 bases lining up with TRBD1. CDR1 is SGHTA and CDR2 is FQGNSA in the germline V gene. The CDR3 covers 15 residues. V dropped 2 bases and J dropped 6; count of bases not matched to a gene: 8. This CDR3 is CASSLSQGARDGYTF. In DNA form, the CDR3 reads TGTGCCAGCAGCTTAAGTCAGGGGGCTAGGGATGGCTACACCTTC.

The chain recombines TRBV6-6 with TRBJ1-1; D gene uncertain. There are 14 residues in the CDR3. Deletions cut 5 bases from V and 1 base from J, with 11 bases between. Germline lookup yields CDR1 MNHNY and CDR2 SVGAGI (reference sequence). The CDR3 nucleotides read TGTGCCAGCAGTCATGTTCGGAGGAACACTGAAGCTTTCTTT. Translation gives CASSHVRRNTEAFF.

The chain joins TRBV6-5 to TRBJ2-7; 9 nucleotides agree with TRBD1. Trimming cost V 6 bases and J 0 bases; bases outside gene matches: 6. The CDR3 runs 15 residues. Germline V lookup: CDR1 MNHEY, CDR2 SVGAGI. The CDR3 region is CASRTDRGISYEQYF. The CDR3 DNA is TGTGCCAGCAGGACGGACAGGGGAATCTCCTACGAGCAGTACTTC.

The chain employs TRBV7-3 and TRBJ2-1; 11 nucleotides line up with TRBD1. The V gene end was trimmed by 5 bases and the J gene end by 2 bases; junction bases not matched to a gene: 5. The CDR3 is made up of 16 amino acids. Germline CDR1 is SGHTA and CDR2 is FQGTGA. The CDR3 protein is CASSARTGGPYNEQFF. The CDR3 DNA is TGTGCCAGCAGCGCCCGGACAGGGGGCCCCTACAATGAGCAGTTCTTC.

The chain recombines TRBV7-3 with TRBJ1-2; tentatively, D is TRBD1 (5 bases). Germline V gene sequence: CDR1 SGHTA, CDR2 FQGTGA. Deletions cut 5 bases from V and 4 bases from J, with 23 bases between. CDR3 length: 17 residues. For the CDR3, the DNA is TGTGCCAGCAGCCCGGACCCGGCGGCAGGGAGGAGCTATGGCTACACCTTC. Its protein product is CASSPDPAAGRSYGYTF.

The sample holds one count of this clone. CDR3 in DNA: TGTGCCAGCAGTTACTCTCAGGGGCTTGCTTCCGGGGAGCTGTTTTTT. Amino acid sequence: CASSYSQGLASGELFF. V is TRBV6-5 and J is TRBJ2-2; possible D gene TRBD1, 6 bases. V gave up 0 bases and J gave up 6 bases, with 14 bases separating them. The CDR3 has 16 residues. Germline CDR1 is MNHEY and CDR2 is SVGAGI.

The chain employs TRBV7-2 and TRBJ2-1; 10 bases line up with TRBD2. Per the germline V gene, CDR1 is SGHTA and CDR2 is FQGNSA. The CDR3 is made up of 17 amino acids. V gave up 5 bases and J gave up 11 bases; unmatched junction bases: 18. The CDR3 nucleotides are TGTGCCAGCAGCCCTAACCCCCCCCAGCGGGAGGGCCACCAGCAGTTCTTC. Translation: CASSPNPPQREGHQQFF.

V is TRBV24-1 and J is TRBJ2-6; D possibly corresponds to TRBD1 (5 bases). The germline V gene encodes CDR1 KGHDR and CDR2 SFDVKD. V was shortened by 4 bases and J by 2 bases, with 14 bases between the two germline ends. CDR3 length: 17 amino acids. The CDR3 DNA follows: TGTGCCACCAGTGACCCGACTCAGGGAACTGGGGCCAACGTCCTGACTTTC. Its translation is CATSDPTQGTGANVLTF.

This chain uses TRBV30 with TRBJ2-1; 7 nucleotides line up with TRBD1. The CDR3 extends over 13 amino acids. Germline-derived CDR1 and CDR2 are GTSNPN and SVGIG (reference sequence). Germline trimming cut 4 bases from V and 6 bases from J; bases unmatched to any gene: 6. The CDR3: CAWTWTGGNEQFF. The CDR3 coding sequence is TGTGCCTGGACATGGACAGGCGGCAATGAGCAGTTCTTC.

CDR3 protein: CASRKLNNEGAGELFF. As DNA, the CDR3 is TGTGCCAGCAGGAAACTCAACAACGAGGGCGCCGGGGAGCTGTTTTTT. V usage is TRBV11-3 and J usage is TRBJ2-2, with D perhaps TRBD2 (5 bases). CDR3 length: 16 amino acids. The V and J ends lost 6 bases and 6 bases respectively, with 20 bases between them. The germline CDR1 and CDR2 sequences are SGHNT and YENEEA. The whole variable domain, filled in from reference TRBV11-3 and TRBJ2-2, reads EAGVVQSPRYKIIEKKQPVAFWCNPISGHNTLYWYLQNLGQGPELLIRYENEEAVDDSQLPKDRFSAERLKGVDSTLKIQPAELGDSAVYLCASRKLNNEGAGELFFGEGSRLTVL.

The chain is built from TRBV5-1 and TRBJ1-2, with D tentatively TRBD1 (6 bases). Per germline, CDR1 SGHRS and CDR2 YFSETQ. The CDR3 length is 13 residues. The V end lost 7 bases, the J end lost 2 bases, and 12 bases lay between the germline ends. CDR3 nucleotide sequence: TGCGCCAGCTCCCGACAGGCAAACTATGGCTACACCTTC. This sequence encodes CASSRQANYGYTF.

This chain connects TRBV29-1 to TRBJ1-2; a weak D match, TRBD1 (5 bases). Trimming removed 7 bases at V and 3 bases at J, with 15 bases between. The CDR3 has 13 residues. The germline V gene encodes CDR1 SQVTM and CDR2 ANQGSEA. The CDR3 nucleotides read TGCAGCGCCCTAACAGGCGCATACTATGGCTACACCTTC. The encoded protein is CSALTGAYYGYTF.

The chain links TRBV7-9 to TRBJ2-6; 7 bases match TRBD1. Germline V gene lookup returns CDR1 SEHNR and CDR2 FQNEAQ (reference sequence). Unmatched junction bases numbered 8, after V lost 0 bases and J lost 0 bases. The CDR3 loop spans 19 amino acids. The CDR3 nucleotides are TGTGCCAGCAGCTTAGCCCCGGGACAGAGATTCTCTGGGGCCAACGTCCTGACTTTC. The encoded protein is CASSLAPGQRFSGANVLTF. Using reference TRBV7-9 and TRBJ2-6 for the parts outside the CDR3, the full variable domain is DTGVSQNPRHKITKRGQNVTFRCDPISEHNRLYWYRQTLGQGPEFLTYFQNEAQLEKSRLLSDRFSAERPKGSFSTLEIQRTEQGDSAMYLCASSLAPGQRFSGANVLTFGAGSRLTVL.

The chain has TRBV7-9 and TRBJ1-5; 7 positions agree with TRBD1. Losses at the gene ends were 6 bases for V and 5 bases for J; bases not matched to a gene: 4. Germline V gene data show CDR1 as SEHNR and CDR2 as FQNEAQ (reference sequence). The CDR3 spans 13 residues. CDR3 sequence (DNA): TGTGCCAGCAGTCAAACAGGGGATCAGCCCCAGCATTTT. Its translation: CASSQTGDQPQHF.

The chain couples TRBV9 to TRBJ2-1; D possibly corresponds to TRBD1 (5 bases). Trimming took 3 bases from V and 5 from J, leaving 18 bases between them. Germline V lookup: CDR1 SGDLS, CDR2 YYNGEE. This CDR3 is built from 16 residues. As DNA, the CDR3 is TGTGCCAGCAGCGGGGGCGTGGTTGCGGTACACAATGAGCAGTTCTTC. As protein: CASSGGVVAVHNEQFF.

CDR3 protein: CASSRDRSYEQYF. The DNA for the CDR3 is TGTGCCAGCAGTCGAGACAGGTCCTACGAGCAGTACTTC. The gene calls are TRBV12-3 or TRBV12-4 and TRBJ2-7, with D possibly TRBD1 on 6 matching bases. Trimming left V 5 bases short and J 1 base short, with 9 bases between. CDR3 length: 13 amino acids.

The CDR3 DNA follows: TGTGCCAGCTTTAGCTTAACAGGGAGCGGCTATGGCTACACCTTC. Protein product: CASFSLTGSGYGYTF. The chain has TRBV27 and TRBJ1-2; TRBD1 might be the D (6 bases). The V end lost 8 bases, the J end lost 4 bases, and 20 bases lay between the germline ends. The CDR3 has 15 residues. Germline CDR1 MNHEY, CDR2 SMNVEV (reference sequence).